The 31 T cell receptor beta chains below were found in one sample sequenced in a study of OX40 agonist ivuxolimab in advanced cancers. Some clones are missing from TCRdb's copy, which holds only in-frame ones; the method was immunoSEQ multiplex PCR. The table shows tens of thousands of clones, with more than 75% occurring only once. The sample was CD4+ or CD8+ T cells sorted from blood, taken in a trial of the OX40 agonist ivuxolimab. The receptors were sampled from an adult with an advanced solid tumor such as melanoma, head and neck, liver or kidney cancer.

The CDR3 sequence is CASSPWTGTTDTQYF. The CDR3 coding sequence is TGTGCCAGCAGTCCTTGGACAGGGACCACAGATACGCAGTATTTT. The chain uses TRBV6-5 and TRBJ2-3; 8 bases match TRBD1. The CDR3 contains 15 residues. Germline-derived CDR1 and CDR2 are MNHEY and SVGAGI. Trimming removed 5 bases from V and 2 bases from J; junction bases left unmatched: 6.

The CDR3 bases are TGCGCCAGCAGCTTTTCTGGGACAGACACCTATGGCTACACCTTC. It codes for CASSFSGTDTYGYTF. The chain uses TRBV5-1 and TRBJ1-2; 7 positions match TRBD1. Germline CDR1 SGHRS, CDR2 YFSETQ. After removal of 2 bases from V and 4 bases from J, the junction contained 8 bases not matched to a gene. The CDR3 runs 15 residues.

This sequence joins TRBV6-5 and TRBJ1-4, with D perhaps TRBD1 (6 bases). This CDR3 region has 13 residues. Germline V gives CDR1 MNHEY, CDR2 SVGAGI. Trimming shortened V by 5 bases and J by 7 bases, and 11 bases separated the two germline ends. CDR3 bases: TGTGCCAGCAGTGAAGGGGGGAGTGAAAAACTGTTTTTT. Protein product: CASSEGGSEKLFF.

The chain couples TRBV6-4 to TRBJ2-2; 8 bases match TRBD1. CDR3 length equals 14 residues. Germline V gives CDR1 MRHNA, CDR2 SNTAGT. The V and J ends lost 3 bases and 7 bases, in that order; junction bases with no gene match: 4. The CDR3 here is CASSETGEIGELFF. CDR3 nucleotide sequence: TGTGCCAGCAGTGAGACAGGGGAGATCGGGGAGCTGTTTTTT.

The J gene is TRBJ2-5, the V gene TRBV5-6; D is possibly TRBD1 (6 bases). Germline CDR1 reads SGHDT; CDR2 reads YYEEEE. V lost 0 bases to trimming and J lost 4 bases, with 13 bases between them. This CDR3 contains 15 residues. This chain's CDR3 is CASSLEWQGLETQYF. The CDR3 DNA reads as TGTGCCAGCAGCTTGGAATGGCAGGGGCTAGAGACCCAGTACTTC.

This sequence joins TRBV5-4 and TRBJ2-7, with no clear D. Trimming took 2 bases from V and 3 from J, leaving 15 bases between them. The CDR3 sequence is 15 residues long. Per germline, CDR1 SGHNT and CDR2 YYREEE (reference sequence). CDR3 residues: CASSFSRIGHYEQYF. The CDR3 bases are TGTGCCAGCAGCTTTTCGCGAATCGGCCACTACGAGCAGTACTTC.

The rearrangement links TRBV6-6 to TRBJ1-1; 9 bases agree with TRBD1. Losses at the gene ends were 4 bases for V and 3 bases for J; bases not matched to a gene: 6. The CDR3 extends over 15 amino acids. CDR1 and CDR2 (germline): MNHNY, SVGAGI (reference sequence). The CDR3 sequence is CASSFFDRGDTEAFF. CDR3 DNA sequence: TGTGCCAGCAGTTTCTTCGACAGGGGGGACACTGAAGCTTTCTTT.

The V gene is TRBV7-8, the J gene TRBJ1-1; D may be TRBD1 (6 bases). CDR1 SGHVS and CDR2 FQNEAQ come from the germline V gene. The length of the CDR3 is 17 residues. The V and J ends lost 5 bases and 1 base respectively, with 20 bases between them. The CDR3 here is CASSPFPGGQRNTEAFF. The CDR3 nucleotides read TGTGCCAGCAGCCCATTTCCTGGGGGGCAGAGGAACACTGAAGCTTTCTTT.

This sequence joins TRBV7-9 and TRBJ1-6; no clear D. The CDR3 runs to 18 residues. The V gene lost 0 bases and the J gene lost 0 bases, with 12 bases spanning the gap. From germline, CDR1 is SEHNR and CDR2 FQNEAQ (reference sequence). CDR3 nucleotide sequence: TGTGCCAGCAGCTTAGCGCACAGCTGGACCTCCTATAATTCACCCCTCCACTTT. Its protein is CASSLAHSWTSYNSPLHF.

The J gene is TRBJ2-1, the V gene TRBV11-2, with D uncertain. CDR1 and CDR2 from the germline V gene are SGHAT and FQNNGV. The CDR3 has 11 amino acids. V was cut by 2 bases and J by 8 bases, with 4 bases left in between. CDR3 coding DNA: TGTGCCAGCAGCTTACTGGATGAGCAGTTCTTC. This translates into CASSLLDEQFF.

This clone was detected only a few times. CDR3 DNA: TGTGCCAGCACAGGGGGCAACGGGGAGCTGTTTTTT. Amino acids: CASTGGNGELFF. The chain carries TRBV6-5 and TRBJ2-2; 8 nucleotides line up with TRBD1. Germline V gene sequence: CDR1 MNHEY, CDR2 SVGAGI. The CDR3 length is 12 residues. The V segment lost 7 bases and the J segment 7 bases; nucleotides outside the gene matches: 2.

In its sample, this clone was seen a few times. The CDR3 coding sequence is TGTGCCAGCAGTTACACCCCGGGGGACGGAGAGACCCAGTACTTC. This sequence encodes CASSYTPGDGETQYF. The chain uses TRBV6-5 and TRBJ2-5, with a weak D call TRBD2 (6 bases). Trimming pared 2 bases from V and 4 bases from J, leaving 14 bases between. The CDR3 consists of 15 residues. Germline-derived CDR1 and CDR2 are MNHEY and SVGAGI.

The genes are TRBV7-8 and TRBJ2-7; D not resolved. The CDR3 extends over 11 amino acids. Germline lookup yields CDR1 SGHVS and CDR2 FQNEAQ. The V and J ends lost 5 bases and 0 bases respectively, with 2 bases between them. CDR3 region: CASSLSYEQYF. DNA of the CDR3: TGTGCCAGCAGCCTCTCCTACGAGCAGTACTTC.

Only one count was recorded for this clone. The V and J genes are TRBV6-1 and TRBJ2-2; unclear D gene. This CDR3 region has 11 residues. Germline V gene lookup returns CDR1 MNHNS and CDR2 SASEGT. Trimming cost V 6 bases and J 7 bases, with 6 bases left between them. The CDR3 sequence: CASRSGGELFF. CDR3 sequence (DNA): TGTGCCAGCAGGTCGGGCGGGGAGCTGTTTTTT.

The CDR3 loop is CASSPIGADRGRSKNIQYF. For the CDR3, the DNA is TGTGCCAGCAGCCCTATAGGCGCGGACAGGGGGCGCAGCAAAAACATTCAGTACTTC. V usage is TRBV11-2 and J usage is TRBJ2-4; TRBD1 aligns across 11 bases. V lost 5 bases to trimming and J lost 3 bases; unmatched junction nucleotides: 15. The CDR3 sequence is 19 residues long. Per the germline V gene, CDR1 is SGHAT and CDR2 is FQNNGV.

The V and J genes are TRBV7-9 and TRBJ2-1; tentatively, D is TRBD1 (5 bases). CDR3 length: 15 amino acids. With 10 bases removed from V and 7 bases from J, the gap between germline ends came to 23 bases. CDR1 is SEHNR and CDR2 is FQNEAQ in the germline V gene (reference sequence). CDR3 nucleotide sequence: TGTGCCATAACCTTAGATGGGGCGCCGTTGAATGAGCAGTTCTTC. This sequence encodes CAITLDGAPLNEQFF.

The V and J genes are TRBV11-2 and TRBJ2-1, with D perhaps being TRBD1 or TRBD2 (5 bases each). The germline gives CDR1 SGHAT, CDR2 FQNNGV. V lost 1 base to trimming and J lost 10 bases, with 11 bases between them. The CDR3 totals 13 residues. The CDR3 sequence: CASSLAEGREQFF. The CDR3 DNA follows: TGTGCCAGCAGCTTAGCTGAGGGACGGGAGCAGTTCTTC.

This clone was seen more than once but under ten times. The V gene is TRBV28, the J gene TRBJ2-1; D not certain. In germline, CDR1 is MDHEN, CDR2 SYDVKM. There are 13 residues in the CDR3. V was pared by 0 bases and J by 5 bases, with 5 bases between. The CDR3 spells CASSLWYNNEQFF. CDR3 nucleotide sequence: TGTGCCAGCAGTTTATGGTACAACAATGAGCAGTTCTTC.

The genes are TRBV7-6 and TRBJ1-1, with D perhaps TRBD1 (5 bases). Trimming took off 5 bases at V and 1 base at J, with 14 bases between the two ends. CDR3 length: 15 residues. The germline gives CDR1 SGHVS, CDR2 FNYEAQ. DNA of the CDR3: TGTGCCAGCAGCCGCTCGGAGGGGCCGAACACTGAAGCTTTCTTT. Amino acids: CASSRSEGPNTEAFF.

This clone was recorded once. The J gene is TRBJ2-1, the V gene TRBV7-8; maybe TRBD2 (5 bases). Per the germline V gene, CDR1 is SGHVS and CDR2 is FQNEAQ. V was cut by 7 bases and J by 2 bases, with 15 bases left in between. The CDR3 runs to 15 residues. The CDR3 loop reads CASTPNGGTYNEQFF. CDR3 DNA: TGTGCCAGCACGCCAAACGGAGGAACCTACAATGAGCAGTTCTTC.

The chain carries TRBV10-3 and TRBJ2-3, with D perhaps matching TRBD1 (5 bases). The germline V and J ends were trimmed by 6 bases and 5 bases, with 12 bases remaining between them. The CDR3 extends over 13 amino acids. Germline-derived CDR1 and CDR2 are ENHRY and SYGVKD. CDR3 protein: CAISPTDLDTQYF. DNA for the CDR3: TGTGCCATCAGCCCGACAGATCTAGATACGCAGTATTTT.

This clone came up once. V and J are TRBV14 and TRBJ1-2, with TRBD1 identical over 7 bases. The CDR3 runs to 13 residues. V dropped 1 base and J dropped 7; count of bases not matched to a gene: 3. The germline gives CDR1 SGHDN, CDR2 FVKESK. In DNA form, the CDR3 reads TGTGCCAGCAGCCAAGCCAGGGGGGGTGGCTACACCTTC. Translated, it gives CASSQARGGGYTF.

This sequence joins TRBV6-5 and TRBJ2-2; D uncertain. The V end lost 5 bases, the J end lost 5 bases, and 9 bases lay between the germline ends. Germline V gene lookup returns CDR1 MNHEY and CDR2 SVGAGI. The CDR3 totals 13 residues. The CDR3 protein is CASSPLITGELFF. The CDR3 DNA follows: TGTGCCAGCAGTCCCCTGATTACCGGGGAGCTGTTTTTT.

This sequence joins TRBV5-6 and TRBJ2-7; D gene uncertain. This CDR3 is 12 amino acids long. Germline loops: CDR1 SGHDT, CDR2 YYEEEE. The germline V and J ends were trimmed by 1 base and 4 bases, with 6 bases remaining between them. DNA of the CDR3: TGTGCCAGCAGCTTGACACAATACGAGCAGTACTTC. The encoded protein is CASSLTQYEQYF.

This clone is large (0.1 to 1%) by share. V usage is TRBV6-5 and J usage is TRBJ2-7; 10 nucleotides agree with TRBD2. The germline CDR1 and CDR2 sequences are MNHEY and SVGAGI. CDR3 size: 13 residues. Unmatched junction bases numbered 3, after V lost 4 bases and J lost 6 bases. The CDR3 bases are TGTGCCAGCAGTTGGGGACTAGCGTTCGAGCAGTACTTC. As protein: CASSWGLAFEQYF.

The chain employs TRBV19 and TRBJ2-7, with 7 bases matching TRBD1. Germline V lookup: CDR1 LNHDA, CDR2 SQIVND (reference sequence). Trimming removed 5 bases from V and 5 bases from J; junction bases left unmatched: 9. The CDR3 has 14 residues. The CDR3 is CASSDGFGQDEQYF. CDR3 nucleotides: TGTGCCAGTAGTGACGGATTCGGACAGGACGAGCAGTACTTC.

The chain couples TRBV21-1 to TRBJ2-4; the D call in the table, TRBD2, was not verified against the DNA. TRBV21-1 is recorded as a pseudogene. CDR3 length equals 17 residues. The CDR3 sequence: CASSKTSGGWAKNIQYF. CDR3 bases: TGTGCCAGCAGCAAAACTAGCGGGGGCTGGGCCAAAAACATTCAGTACTTC.

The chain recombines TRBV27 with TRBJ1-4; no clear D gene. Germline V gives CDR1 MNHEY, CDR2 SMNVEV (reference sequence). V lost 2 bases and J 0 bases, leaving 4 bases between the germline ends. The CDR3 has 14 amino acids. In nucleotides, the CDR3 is TGTGCCAGCAGTTTAACAGCAACTAATGAAAAACTGTTTTTT. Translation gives CASSLTATNEKLFF.

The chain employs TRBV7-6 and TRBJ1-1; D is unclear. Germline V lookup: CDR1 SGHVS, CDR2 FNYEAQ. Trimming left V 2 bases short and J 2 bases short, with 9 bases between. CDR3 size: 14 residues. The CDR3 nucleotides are TGTGCCAGCAGCTTATCGCCAGTCAACACTGAAGCTTTCTTT. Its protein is CASSLSPVNTEAFF.

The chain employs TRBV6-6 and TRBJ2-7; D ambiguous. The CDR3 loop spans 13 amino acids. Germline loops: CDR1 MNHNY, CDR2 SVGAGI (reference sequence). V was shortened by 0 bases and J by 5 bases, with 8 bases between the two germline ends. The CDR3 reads CASSYSIYNEQYF. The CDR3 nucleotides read TGTGCCAGCAGTTACTCGATATATAACGAGCAGTACTTC.

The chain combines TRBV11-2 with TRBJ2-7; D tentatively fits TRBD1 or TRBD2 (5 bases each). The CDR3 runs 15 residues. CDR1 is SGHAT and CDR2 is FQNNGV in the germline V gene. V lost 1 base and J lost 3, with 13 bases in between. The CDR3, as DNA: TGTGCCAGCAGCTTAGGGATGCCGGGGCGCTACGAGCAGTACTTC. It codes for CASSLGMPGRYEQYF.